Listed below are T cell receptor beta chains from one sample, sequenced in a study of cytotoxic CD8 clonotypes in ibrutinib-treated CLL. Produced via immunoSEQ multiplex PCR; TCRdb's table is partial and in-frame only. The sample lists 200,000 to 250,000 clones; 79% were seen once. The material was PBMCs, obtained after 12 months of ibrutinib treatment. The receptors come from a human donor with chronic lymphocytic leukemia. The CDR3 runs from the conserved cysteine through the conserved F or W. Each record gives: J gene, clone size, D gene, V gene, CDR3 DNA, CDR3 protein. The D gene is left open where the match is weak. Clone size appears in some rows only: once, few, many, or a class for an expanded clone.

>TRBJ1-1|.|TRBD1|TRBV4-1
TGCGCCAGCAGCCAAGCCGGAGGAGGGGGCAGGGTGGGTGAAGCTTTCTTT
CASSQAGGGGRVGEAFF
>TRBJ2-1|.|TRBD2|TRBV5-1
TGCGCCAGCAGTTTGGAGGGGGGGCTAGTAGGGACTAGCAGGAATGAGCAGTTCTTC
CASSLEGGLVGTSRNEQFF
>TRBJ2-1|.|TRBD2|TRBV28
TGTGCCAGCAGTCTTGCGCCTCCCCTAGCGGGAGGGCCTAGTGAGCAGTTCTTC
CASSLAPPLAGGPSEQFF
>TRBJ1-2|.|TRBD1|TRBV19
TGTGCCAGTACCTTGGCTTGGACTTCTACAGGGGGTGATGGCTACACCTTC
CASTLAWTSTGGDGYTF
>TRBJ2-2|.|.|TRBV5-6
TGTGCCAGCAGCACCAACCGGGCCGGACCCAGACTAACCGGGGAGCTGTTTTTT
CASSTNRAGPRLTGELFF
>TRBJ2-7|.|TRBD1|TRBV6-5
TGTGCCAGCGGACGGGACAGGCGCACCTACGAGCAGTACTTC
CASGRDRRTYEQYF
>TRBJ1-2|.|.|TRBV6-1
TGTGCCAGCAGGGACGGGGGAGTTTCAAACTATGGCTACACCTTC
CASRDGGVSNYGYTF
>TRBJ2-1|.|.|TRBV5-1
TGCGCCAGCAGCTTGGTGGGGGTCTCCTACAATGAGCAGTTCTTC
CASSLVGVSYNEQFF
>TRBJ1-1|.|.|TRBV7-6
TGTGCCAGCAGCTTGACAGAGAACACTGAAGCTTTCTTT
CASSLTENTEAFF
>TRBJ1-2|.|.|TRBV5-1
TGCGCCAGCAGCTTAGAAGGAGAATATGGCTACACCTTC
CASSLEGEYGYTF
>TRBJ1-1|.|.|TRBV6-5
TGTGCCAGCAGTTCCAGCCGAATGAACACTGAAGCTTTCTTT
CASSSSRMNTEAFF
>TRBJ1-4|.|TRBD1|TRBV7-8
TGTGCCAGCAGCGAAGAGGGGGCGAGAAACGAAAAACTGTTTTTT
CASSEEGARNEKLFF
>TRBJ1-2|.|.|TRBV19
TGTGCCAGTAGCCTGGACAGCAACTATGGCTACACCTTC
CASSLDSNYGYTF
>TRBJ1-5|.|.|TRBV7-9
TGTGCCAGCAGCTTATTGAATCAGCCCCAGCATTTT
CASSLLNQPQHF
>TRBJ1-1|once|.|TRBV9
TGTGCCAGCAGCCCGGGAACCAATGAAGCTTTCTTT
CASSPGTNEAFF
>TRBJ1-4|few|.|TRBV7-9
TGTGCCAGTTCCCGGGGGCAGCAAGAAAAACTGTTTTTT
CASSRGQQEKLFF
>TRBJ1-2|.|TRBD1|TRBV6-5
TGTGCCAGCAGTAGACAGGGGGCGAACTATGGCTACACCTTC
CASSRQGANYGYTF
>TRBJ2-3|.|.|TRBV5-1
TGCGCCAGCAGTTCGACAGCGGCAGATACGCAGTATTTT
CASSSTAADTQYF
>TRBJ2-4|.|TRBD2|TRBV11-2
TGTGCCAGCAGCTACCCCCACGATCTAGCGGGGCTAGCCAAAAACATTCAGTACTTC
CASSYPHDLAGLAKNIQYF
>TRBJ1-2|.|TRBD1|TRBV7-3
TGTGCCAGCAGCCCGGGACAGGGTCTTGGCTACACCTTC
CASSPGQGLGYTF
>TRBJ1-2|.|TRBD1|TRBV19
TGTGCCAGTAGTCCGCGAGGGGGACAGGCCACTAACTATGGCTACACCTTC
CASSPRGGQATNYGYTF
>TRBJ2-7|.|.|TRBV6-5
TGTGCCAGCAGGGGAATTGGGGGATACTACGAGCAGTACTTC
CASRGIGGYYEQYF
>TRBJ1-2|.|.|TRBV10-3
TGTGCCATCAGCCCAGGGCTCAATAACTATGGCTACACCTTC
CAISPGLNNYGYTF
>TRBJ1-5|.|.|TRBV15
TGTGCCACCAGCACCCCAGGAGGGTTCCAGCATTTT
CATSTPGGFQHF
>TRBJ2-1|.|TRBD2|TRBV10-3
TGTGCCATCAGAAGGACTAGCGGGGTGAGCTCCTACAATGAGCAGTTCTTC
CAIRRTSGVSSYNEQFF
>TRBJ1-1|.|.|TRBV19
TGTGCCAGTAGTACAGGGTTGGTCACTGAAGCTTTCTTT
CASSTGLVTEAFF
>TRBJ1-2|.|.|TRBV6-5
TGTGCCAGCAGGCCCCACCACAACTATGGCTACACCTTC
CASRPHHNYGYTF
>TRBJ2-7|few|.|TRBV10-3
TGTGCCATCAGTGAGTATAGCGGTGACTACGAGCAGTACTTC
CAISEYSGDYEQYF
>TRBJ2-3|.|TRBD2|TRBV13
TGTGCCAGCAGCCCCGGGGGGGGGTACGATACGCAGTATTTT
CASSPGGGYDTQYF
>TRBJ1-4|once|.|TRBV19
TGTGCCAGTACCGCACGCCAGGATAATGAAAAACTGTTTTTT
CASTARQDNEKLFF
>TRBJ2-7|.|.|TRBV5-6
TGTGCCAGCAGCTTGTGGCAGGGACTCTCCTACGAGCAGTACTTC
CASSLWQGLSYEQYF
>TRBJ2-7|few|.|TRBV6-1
TGTGCCAGTGGGTGGGGGGCCGCGTACGAGCAGTACTTC
CASGWGAAYEQYF
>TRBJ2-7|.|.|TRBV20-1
TGCAGTGCGCCCCCCGTGACCGAGCAGTACTTC
CSAPPVTEQYF
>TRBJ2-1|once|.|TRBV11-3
TGTGCCAGCAGCCACGGAAATGAGCAGTTCTTC
CASSHGNEQFF
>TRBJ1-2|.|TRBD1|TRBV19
TGTGCCAGTAGTAGAGAGGACAGGGGGCTGTATGGCTACACCTTC
CASSREDRGLYGYTF
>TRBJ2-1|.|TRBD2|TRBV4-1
TGCGCCAGCAGCCTAGAGACTAGCGGGAGGACCAATGAGCAGTTCTTC
CASSLETSGRTNEQFF
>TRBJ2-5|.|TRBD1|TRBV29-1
TGCAGCGCGAGACCAGGACAGGGACAGACCCAGTACTTC
CSARPGQGQTQYF
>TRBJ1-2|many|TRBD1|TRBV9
TGTGCCAGCAGCGTAGGGGACAGGAACTATGGCTACACCTTC
CASSVGDRNYGYTF
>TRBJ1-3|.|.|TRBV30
TGTGCCTGGACCGTTTCGCTTGGGGGAGGAAACACCATATATTTT
CAWTVSLGGGNTIYF
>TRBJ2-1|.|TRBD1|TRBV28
TGTGCCAGCATAGGACAGGAAAGATCCTACAATGAGCAGTTCTTC
CASIGQERSYNEQFF
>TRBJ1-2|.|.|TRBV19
TGTGCCAGTAGTATAACCCCTCCAGGGCCCTATGGCTACACCTTC
CASSITPPGPYGYTF
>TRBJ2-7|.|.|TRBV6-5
TGTGCCACTCGGGTGTGGGGTAGCTCCTACGAGCAGTACTTC
CATRVWGSSYEQYF
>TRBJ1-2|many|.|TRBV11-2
TGTGCCAGCAGCTTAGTTCAGGGGCGAGGCTATGGCTACACCTTC
CASSLVQGRGYGYTF
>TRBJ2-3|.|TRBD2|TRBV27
TGTGCCAGCAGTCCCCCCGGGAGCGGGAGACCAGATACGCAGTATTTT
CASSPPGSGRPDTQYF
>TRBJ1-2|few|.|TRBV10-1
TGCGCCAGCAGTCCCGGGACGGCATATGGCTACACCTTC
CASSPGTAYGYTF
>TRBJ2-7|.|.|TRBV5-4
TGTGCCAGCAGCTTCGGTGGGAGCAGAAACGAGCAGTACTTC
CASSFGGSRNEQYF
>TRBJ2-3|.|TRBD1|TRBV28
TGTGCCAGCAGTTCGGGACAGGGGGCAGGAGATACGCAGTATTTT
CASSSGQGAGDTQYF
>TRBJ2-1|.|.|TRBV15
TGTGCCACCAGCGGACTGACAGGCTACAATGAGCAGTTCTTC
CATSGLTGYNEQFF
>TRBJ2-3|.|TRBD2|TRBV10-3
TGTGCCATCAGTGAGTCGAGCGGGAGCGCAGATACGCAGTATTTT
CAISESSGSADTQYF
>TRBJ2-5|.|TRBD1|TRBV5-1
TGCGCCAGCAGCTTGACAGGGGGAATGGGAGAGACCCAGTACTTC
CASSLTGGMGETQYF
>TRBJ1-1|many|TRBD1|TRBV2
TGTGCCAGCAGCGGACAGGGAAACACTGAAGCTTTCTTT
CASSGQGNTEAFF
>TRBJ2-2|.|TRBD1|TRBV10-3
TGTGCCATCAGAGGGGACAGCTCGAACACCGGGGAGCTGTTTTTT
CAIRGDSSNTGELFF
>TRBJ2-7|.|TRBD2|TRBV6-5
TGTGCCAGCAGTACCGGGACTAGCGGGTATCGCGAGCAGTACTTC
CASSTGTSGYREQYF
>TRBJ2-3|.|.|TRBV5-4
TGTGCCAGCACCGGGGGTAGCGGAGGGAGCACAGATACGCAGTATTTT
CASTGGSGGSTDTQYF
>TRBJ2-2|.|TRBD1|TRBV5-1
TGCGCCAGCAGCTTGGGACAGGGACCCGGGGAGCTGTTTTTT
CASSLGQGPGELFF
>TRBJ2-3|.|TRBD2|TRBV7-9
TGTGCCAGCAGCCCCGGGGCTAGCGGGGTGGGAGATACGCAGTATTTT
CASSPGASGVGDTQYF